The present T cell receptor beta chain was sequenced within a study of blood T cell repertoires in COVID-19. About the study: Researchers got acute and convalescent COVID-19 samples from the United States, Italy and Spain. PBMCs, B-cell-depleted T cells, or T cells provided the cDNA or gDNA that made up the material.

As originally analysed: Estimation of nucleated cell counts relied on the amplification of reference gene primers. The assay was immunoSEQ multiplex PCR, and TCRdb's table has in-frame clones only and misses some. V and J calls and clone size follow that table, whereas D and trimming were derived from the DNA. The table lists approximately 250,000 clones, around 84% of them singletons, with around 4.2% in the top ten. The V end was cut by 7 bases, the J end by 6 bases, with 18 bases between. CDR3 length equals 14 residues. Germline V gene lookup returns CDR1 SQVTM and CDR2 ANQGSEA. The origin of this receptor is a man in his sixties with acute or convalescent COVID-19. This chain connects TRBV29-1 to TRBJ2-2; D is perhaps TRBD2 (6 bases). Input material: peripheral blood. Written as DNA, the CDR3 is TGCAGCGGGAAACAGAGCGGGTCGGCCGGGGAGCTGTTTTTT. Translated: CSGKQSGSAGELFF.